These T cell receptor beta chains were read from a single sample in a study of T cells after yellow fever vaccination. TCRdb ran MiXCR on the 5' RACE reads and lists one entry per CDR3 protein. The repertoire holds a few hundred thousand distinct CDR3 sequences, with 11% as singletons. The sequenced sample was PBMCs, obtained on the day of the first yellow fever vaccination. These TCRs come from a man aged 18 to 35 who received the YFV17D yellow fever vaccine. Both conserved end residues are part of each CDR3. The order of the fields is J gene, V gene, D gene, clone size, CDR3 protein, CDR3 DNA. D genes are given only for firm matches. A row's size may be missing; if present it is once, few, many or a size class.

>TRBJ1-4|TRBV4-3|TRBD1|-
CASSQVYSGTGNEKLFF
TGCGCCAGCAGCCAAGTCTACTCCGGGACAGGCAATGAAAAACTGTTTTTT
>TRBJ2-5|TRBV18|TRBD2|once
CASSPRLAVQETQYF
TGTGCCAGCTCACCACGACTAGCGGTCCAAGAGACCCAGTACTTC
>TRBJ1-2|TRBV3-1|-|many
CASSHSWDDVGYTF
TGTGCCAGCAGCCATTCCTGGGATGACGTTGGCTACACCTTC
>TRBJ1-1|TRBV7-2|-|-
CASSVDRENTEAFF
TGTGCCAGCAGCGTCGACAGAGAGAACACTGAAGCTTTCTTT
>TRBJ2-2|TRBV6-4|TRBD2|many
CASSERGDTGELFF
TGTGCCAGCAGTGAGCGGGGGGACACCGGGGAGCTGTTTTTT
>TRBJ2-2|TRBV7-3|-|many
CASSLGIPIIGGELFF
TGTGCCAGCAGCTTAGGAATCCCAATAATTGGCGGGGAGCTGTTTTTT
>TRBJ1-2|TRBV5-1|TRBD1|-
CASSPRGQTYGYTF
TGCGCCAGCAGTCCCAGGGGACAGACCTATGGCTACACCTTC
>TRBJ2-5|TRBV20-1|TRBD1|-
CSAIDGTAMETQYF
TGCAGTGCCATTGACGGGACAGCCATGGAGACCCAGTACTTC
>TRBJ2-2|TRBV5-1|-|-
CASSSGRRCGELFF
TGCGCCAGCAGCTCCGGGCGGCGCTGCGGGGAGCTGTTTTTT
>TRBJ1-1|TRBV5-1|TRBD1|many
CASSFRGQEAEAFF
TGCGCCAGCAGCTTTAGAGGACAGGAGGCTGAAGCTTTCTTT
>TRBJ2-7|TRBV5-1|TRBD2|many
CASSSGPSGGRYEQYF
TGCGCCAGCAGCTCTGGGCCTAGCGGGGGGCGCTACGAGCAGTACTTC
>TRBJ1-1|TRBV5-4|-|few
CASSLDLHTEAFF
TGTGCCAGCAGCCTCGATCTCCACACTGAAGCTTTCTTT
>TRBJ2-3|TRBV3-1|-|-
CASSQERGRGDTQYF
TGTGCCAGCAGCCAAGAACGGGGACGAGGAGATACGCAGTATTTT
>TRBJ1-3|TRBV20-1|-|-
CSALAAVQGNTIYF
TGCAGTGCCCTGGCGGCAGTACAGGGAAACACCATATATTTT
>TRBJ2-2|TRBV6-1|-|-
CASRSDPDTGELFF
TGTGCCAGCAGGTCGGACCCGGACACCGGGGAGCTGTTTTTT
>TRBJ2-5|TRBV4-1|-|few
CASSPPLVETQYF
TGCGCCAGCAGCCCACCCCTAGTTGAGACCCAGTACTTC
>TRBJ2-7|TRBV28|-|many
CASSLGTPTYEQYF
TGTGCCAGCAGTTTAGGGACACCCACCTACGAGCAGTACTTC
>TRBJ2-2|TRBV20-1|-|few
CSAGSSESTGELFF
TGCAGTGCTGGCTCTAGCGAATCCACCGGGGAGCTGTTTTTT
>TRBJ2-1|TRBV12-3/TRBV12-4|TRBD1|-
CASSLRQGVNNEQFF
TGTGCCAGCAGTTTACGACAGGGGGTCAACAATGAGCAGTTCTTC
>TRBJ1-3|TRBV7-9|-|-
CASSFPGYGNTIYF
TGTGCCAGCAGTTTTCCGGGGTATGGAAACACCATATATTTT
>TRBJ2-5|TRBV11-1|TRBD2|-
CASTITLSSGGFKETQYF
TGTGCCAGCACCATAACCCTCAGTAGCGGGGGCTTCAAAGAGACCCAGTACTTC
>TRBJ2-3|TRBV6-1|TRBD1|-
CASNGWTGGSDTQYF
TGTGCCAGCAACGGTTGGACAGGGGGATCGGATACGCAGTATTTT
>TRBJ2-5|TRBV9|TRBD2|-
CASSVELAGTQYF
TGTGCCAGCAGCGTAGAACTAGCGGGGACCCAGTACTTC
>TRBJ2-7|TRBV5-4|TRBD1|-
CASSGGQGPTYEQYF
TGTGCCAGCAGCGGGGGACAGGGACCTACCTACGAGCAGTACTTC
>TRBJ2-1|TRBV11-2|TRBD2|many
CASSRPGTRFQNEQFF
TGTGCCAGCAGCCGCCCCGGGACTAGGTTTCAAAATGAGCAGTTCTTC